This TCR beta chain was recorded in a study of cytomegalovirus exposure and HLA in healthy donors. Study outcomes and limitations: Later on, a genetic analysis was performed. It linked a missense variant in DCLRE1C with V- and J-gene trimming of TCR beta. Most TCR beta V segments were productive about 87% or about 30% of the time in an earlier analysis. The study labeled more than 150 TCR beta chains cytomegalovirus-associated. In a later analysis, several top co-occurrence clusters appeared linked to parvovirus B19, influenza, CMV and Epstein-Barr virus.

Germline V gene sequence: CDR1 SGHDT, CDR2 YYEEEE. This CDR3 is 15 amino acids long. The ends were cut back, 0 bases at V and 4 bases at J, with 13 bases in the middle. Both 60 Vbeta primers and 13 Jbeta primers went into the PCR. Some clones are missing from TCRdb's copy, which holds only in-frame ones; the method was immunoSEQ multiplex PCR. The sample includes around 150,000 clones, about 72% seen only once; the top ten take around 3.5%. About this clone itself: Its antigen is currently unknown.

The receptor was isolated from a man aged 30-40 years in good health and CMV-seropositive. The chain uses TRBV5-6 and TRBJ2-5, with TRBD2 as a possible D gene (5 bases). Sequencing used PBMCs. The CDR3 sequence is CASSLGPGVGETQYF. The CDR3, as DNA: TGTGCCAGCAGCTTGGGGCCCGGGGTCGGAGAGACCCAGTACTTC.